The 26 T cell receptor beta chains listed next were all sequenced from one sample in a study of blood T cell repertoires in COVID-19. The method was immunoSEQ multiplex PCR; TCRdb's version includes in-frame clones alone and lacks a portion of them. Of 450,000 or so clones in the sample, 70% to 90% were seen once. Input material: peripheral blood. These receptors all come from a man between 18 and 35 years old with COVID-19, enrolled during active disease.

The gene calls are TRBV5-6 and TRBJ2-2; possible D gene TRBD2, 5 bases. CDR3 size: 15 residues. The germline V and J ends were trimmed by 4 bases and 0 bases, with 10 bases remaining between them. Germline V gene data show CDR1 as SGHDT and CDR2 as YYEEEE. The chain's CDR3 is CASSPRRANTGELFF. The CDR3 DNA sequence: TGTGCCAGCAGCCCCCGGCGGGCGAACACCGGGGAGCTGTTTTTT.

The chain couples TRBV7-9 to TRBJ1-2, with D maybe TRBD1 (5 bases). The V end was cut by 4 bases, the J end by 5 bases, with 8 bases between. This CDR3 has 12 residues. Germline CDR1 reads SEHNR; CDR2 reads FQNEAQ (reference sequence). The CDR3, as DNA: TGTGCCAGCAGCTCGGACACTTATGGCTACACCTTC. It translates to CASSSDTYGYTF.

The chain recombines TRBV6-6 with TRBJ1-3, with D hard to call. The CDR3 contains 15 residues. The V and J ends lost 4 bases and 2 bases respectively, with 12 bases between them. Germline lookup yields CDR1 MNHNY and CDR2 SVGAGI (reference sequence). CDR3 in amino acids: CASSLTESAGNTIYF. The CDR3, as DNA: TGTGCCAGCAGTTTAACAGAATCCGCTGGAAACACCATATATTTT.

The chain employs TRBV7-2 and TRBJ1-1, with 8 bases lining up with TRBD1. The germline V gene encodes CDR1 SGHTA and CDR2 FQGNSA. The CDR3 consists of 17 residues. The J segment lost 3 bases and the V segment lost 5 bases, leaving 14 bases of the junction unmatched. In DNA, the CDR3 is TGTGCCAGCAGCCAAGGACAGGGAGGCGGGTGGGACACTGAAGCTTTCTTT. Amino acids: CASSQGQGGGWDTEAFF.

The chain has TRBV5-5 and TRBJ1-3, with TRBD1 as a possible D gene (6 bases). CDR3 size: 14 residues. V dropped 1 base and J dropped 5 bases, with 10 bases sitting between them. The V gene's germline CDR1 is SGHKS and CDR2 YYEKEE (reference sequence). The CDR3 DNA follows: TGTGCCAGCAGCTTGTGGGGGCAGCGAAACACCATATATTTT. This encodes CASSLWGQRNTIYF.

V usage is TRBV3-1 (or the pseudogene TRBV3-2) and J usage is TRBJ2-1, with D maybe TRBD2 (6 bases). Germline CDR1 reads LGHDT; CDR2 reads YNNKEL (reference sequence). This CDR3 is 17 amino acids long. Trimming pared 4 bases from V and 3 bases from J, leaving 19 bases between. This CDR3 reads CASSPKPGDFIYNEQFF. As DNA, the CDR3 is TGTGCCAGCAGCCCAAAGCCGGGGGACTTTATCTACAATGAGCAGTTCTTC.

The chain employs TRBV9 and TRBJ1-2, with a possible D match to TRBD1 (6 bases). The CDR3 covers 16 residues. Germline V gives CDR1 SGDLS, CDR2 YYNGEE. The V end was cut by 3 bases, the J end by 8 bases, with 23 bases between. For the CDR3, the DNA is TGTGCCAGCAGCGATCCTACCTGGGGGCAGGGGATGGGCTACACCTTC. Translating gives CASSDPTWGQGMGYTF. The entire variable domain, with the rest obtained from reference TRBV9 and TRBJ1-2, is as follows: DSGVTQTPKHLITATGQRVTLRCSPRSGDLSVYWYQQSLDQGLQFLIQYYNGEERAKGNILERFSAQQFPDLHSELNLSSLELGDSALYFCASSDPTWGQGMGYTFGSGTRLTVV.

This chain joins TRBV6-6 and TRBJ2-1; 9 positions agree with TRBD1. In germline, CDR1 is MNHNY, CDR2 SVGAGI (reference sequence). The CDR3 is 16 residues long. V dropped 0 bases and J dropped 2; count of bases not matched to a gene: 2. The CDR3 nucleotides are TGTGCCAGCAGTTACTCGAACAGGGGGCCCTACAATGAGCAGTTCTTC. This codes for CASSYSNRGPYNEQFF.

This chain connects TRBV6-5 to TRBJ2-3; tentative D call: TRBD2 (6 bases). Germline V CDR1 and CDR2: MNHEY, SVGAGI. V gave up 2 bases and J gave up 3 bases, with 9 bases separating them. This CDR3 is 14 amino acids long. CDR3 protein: CASSYDGGTDTQYF. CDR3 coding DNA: TGTGCCAGCAGTTACGACGGGGGAACAGATACGCAGTATTTT.

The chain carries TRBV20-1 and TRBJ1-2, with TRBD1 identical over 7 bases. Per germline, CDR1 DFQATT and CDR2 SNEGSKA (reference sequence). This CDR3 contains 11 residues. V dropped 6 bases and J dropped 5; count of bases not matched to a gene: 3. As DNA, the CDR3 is TGCAGTGCCGGGACAGATTATGGCTACACCTTC. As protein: CSAGTDYGYTF.

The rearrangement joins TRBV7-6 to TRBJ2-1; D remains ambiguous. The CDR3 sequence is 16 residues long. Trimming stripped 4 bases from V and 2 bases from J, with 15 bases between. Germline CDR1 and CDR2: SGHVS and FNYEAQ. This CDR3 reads CASSSPGRRTYNEQFF. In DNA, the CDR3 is TGTGCCAGCAGCTCCCCCGGCCGCAGGACCTACAATGAGCAGTTCTTC.

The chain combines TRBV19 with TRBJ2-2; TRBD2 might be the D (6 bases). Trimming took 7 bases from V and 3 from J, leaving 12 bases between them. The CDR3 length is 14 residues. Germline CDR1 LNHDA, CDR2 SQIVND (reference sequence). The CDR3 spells CASKEGTYTGELFF. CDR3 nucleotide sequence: TGTGCCAGTAAGGAAGGGACTTACACCGGGGAGCTGTTTTTT.

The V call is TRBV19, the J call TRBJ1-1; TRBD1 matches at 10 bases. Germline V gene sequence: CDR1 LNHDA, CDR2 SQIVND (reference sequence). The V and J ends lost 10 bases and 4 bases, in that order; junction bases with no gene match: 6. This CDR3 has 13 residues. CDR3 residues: CATVDRGLTEAFF. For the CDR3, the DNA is TGTGCCACCGTAGACAGGGGGCTCACTGAAGCTTTCTTT. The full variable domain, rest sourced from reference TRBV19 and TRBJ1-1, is DGGITQSPKYLFRKEGQNVTLSCEQNLNHDAMYWYRQDPGQGLRLIYYSQIVNDFQKGDIAEGYSVSREKKESFPLTVTSAQKNPTAFYLCATVDRGLTEAFFGQGTRLTVV.

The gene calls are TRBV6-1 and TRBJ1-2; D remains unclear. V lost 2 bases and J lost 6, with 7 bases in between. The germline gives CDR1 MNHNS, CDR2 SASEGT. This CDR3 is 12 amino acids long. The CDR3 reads CASSELGHGYTF. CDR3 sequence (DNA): TGTGCCAGCAGTGAATTGGGCCATGGCTACACCTTC.

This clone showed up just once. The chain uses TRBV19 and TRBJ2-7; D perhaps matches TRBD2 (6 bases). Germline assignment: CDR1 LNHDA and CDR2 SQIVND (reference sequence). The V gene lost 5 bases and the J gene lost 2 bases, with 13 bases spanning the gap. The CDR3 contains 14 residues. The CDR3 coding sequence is TGTGCCAGTAGTCCACGACTAGGAACCTACGAGCAGTACTTC. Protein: CASSPRLGTYEQYF.

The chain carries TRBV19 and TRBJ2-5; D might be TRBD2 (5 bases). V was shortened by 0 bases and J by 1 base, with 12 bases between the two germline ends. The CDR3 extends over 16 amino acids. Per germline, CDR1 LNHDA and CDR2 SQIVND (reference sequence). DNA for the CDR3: TGTGCCAGTAGTATAGATCTCGCGGGTATCCAAGAGACCCAGTACTTC. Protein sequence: CASSIDLAGIQETQYF.

CDR3 coding DNA: TGCGCCAGCAGCTTGGGGGCCTTTGAGACCCAGTACTTC. It translates to CASSLGAFETQYF. The V call is TRBV5-1, the J call TRBJ2-5; D is undetermined. The V gene lost 0 bases and the J gene lost 5 bases, with 8 bases spanning the gap. This CDR3 spans 13 amino acids. Per the germline V gene, CDR1 is SGHRS and CDR2 is YFSETQ. Supplemented by reference TRBV5-1 and TRBJ2-5, the full variable domain reads KAGVTQTPRYLIKTRGQQVTLSCSPISGHRSVSWYQQTPGQGLQFLFEYFSETQRNKGNFPGRFSGRQFSNSRSEMNVSTLELGDSALYLCASSLGAFETQYFGPGTRLLVL.

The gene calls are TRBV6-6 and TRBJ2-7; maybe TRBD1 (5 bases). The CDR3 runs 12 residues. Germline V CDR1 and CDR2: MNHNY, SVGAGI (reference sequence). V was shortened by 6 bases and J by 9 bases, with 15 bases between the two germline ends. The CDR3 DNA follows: TGTGCCAGCAGCCACGACAGCCTCGGGCAGTACTTC. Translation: CASSHDSLGQYF.

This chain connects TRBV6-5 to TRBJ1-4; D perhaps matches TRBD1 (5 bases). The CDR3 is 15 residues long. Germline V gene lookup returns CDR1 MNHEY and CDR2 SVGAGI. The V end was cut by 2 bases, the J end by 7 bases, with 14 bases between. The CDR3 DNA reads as TGTGCCAGCAGTTACGGCCAGGGAAGAGGTGAAAAACTGTTTTTT. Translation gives CASSYGQGRGEKLFF.

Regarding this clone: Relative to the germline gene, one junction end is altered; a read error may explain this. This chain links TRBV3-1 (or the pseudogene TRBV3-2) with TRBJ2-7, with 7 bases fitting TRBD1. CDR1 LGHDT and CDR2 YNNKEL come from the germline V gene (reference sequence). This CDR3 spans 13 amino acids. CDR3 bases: TGTGCCAGCAGTCAAGGTCACAGGGGTGAGCAGTACTTC. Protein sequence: CASSQGHRGEQYF.

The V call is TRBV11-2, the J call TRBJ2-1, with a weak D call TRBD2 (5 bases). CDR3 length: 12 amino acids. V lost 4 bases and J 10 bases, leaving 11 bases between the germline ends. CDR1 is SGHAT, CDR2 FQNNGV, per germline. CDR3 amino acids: CASSSTLEEQFF. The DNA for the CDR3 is TGTGCCAGCAGCTCCACACTAGAAGAGCAGTTCTTC.

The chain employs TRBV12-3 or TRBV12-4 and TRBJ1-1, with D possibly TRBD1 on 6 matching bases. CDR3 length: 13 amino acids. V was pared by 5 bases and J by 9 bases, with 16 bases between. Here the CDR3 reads CASSAVQGNKAFF. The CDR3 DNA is TGTGCCAGCAGTGCGGTACAGGGAAACAAAGCTTTCTTT.

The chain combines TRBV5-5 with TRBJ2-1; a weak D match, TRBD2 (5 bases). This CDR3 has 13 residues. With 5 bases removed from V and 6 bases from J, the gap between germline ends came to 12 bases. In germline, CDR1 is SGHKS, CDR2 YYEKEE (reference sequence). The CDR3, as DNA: TGTGCCAGCAGTTTCGGAGGAGGCAATGAGCAGTTCTTC. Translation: CASSFGGGNEQFF. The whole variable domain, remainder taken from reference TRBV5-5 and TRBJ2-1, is DAGVTQSPTHLIKTRGQQVTLRCSPISGHKSVSWYQQVLGQGPQFIFQYYEKEERGRGNFPDRFSARQFPNYSSELNVNALLLGDSALYLCASSFGGGNEQFFGPGTRLTVL.

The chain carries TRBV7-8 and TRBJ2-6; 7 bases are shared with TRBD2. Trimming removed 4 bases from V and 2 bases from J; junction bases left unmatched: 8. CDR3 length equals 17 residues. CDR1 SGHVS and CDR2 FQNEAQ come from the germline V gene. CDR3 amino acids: CASSSVLGGAGANVLTF. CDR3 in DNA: TGTGCCAGCAGCTCAGTTTTGGGGGGGGCTGGGGCCAACGTCCTGACTTTC.

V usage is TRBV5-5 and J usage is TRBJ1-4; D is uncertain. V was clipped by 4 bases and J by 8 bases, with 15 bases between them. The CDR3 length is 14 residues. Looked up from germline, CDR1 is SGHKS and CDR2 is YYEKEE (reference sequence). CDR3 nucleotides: TGTGCCAGCAGCCGGACTGCCCTTCTCGAAAAACTGTTTTTT. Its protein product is CASSRTALLEKLFF.

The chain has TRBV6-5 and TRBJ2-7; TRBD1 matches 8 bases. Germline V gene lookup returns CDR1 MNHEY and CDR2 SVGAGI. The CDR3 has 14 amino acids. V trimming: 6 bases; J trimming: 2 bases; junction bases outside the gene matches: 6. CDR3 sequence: CASRAGTGTYEQYF. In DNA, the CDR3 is TGTGCCAGCAGGGCCGGGACAGGAACCTACGAGCAGTACTTC.